The 29 T cell receptor beta chains listed next were all sequenced from one sample in a study of T cell responses to AZD1222 COVID-19 vaccine. Repertoires were generated with immunoSEQ multiplex PCR, while TCRdb's copy carries only in-frame clones and drops some. The sample lists about 150,000 clones, about 93% occurring once. The starting material was peripheral blood, obtained on day 0 of AZD1222 vaccination. The origin of the receptors is an adult in good health.

The chain has TRBV12-5 and TRBJ2-1, with TRBD2 matching over 9 bases. Germline CDR1 is LGHNT and CDR2 is FRNRAP. The trim removed 0 bases at V and 5 bases at J, leaving 14 bases unmatched. The CDR3 runs 19 residues. The CDR3 loop reads CASGLVLLAGKQEDNEQFF. The CDR3 coding sequence is TGTGCTAGTGGTTTGGTTCTACTAGCGGGCAAGCAAGAAGACAATGAGCAGTTCTTC.

The chain has TRBV5-4 and TRBJ2-1; 11 bases map to TRBD1. CDR3 length: 15 amino acids. Trimming cost V 3 bases and J 6 bases; bases outside gene matches: 5. Germline CDR1 reads SGHNT; CDR2 reads YYREEE (reference sequence). The CDR3 region is CASSSGQGAGNEQFF. The CDR3 nucleotides are TGTGCCAGCAGCTCCGGACAGGGGGCGGGCAATGAGCAGTTCTTC.

The V gene is TRBV27, the J gene TRBJ2-5, with a tentative D call TRBD1 (6 bases). Germline V lookup: CDR1 MNHEY, CDR2 SMNVEV (reference sequence). The CDR3 extends over 15 amino acids. With 5 bases removed from V and 5 bases from J, the gap between germline ends came to 18 bases. DNA of the CDR3: TGTGCCAGCAGTCCAACGGACAGACATCAGGAGACCCAGTACTTC. It encodes CASSPTDRHQETQYF.

This sequence joins TRBV18 and TRBJ2-7; D is perhaps TRBD2 (6 bases). CDR3 length equals 15 residues. Germline V gives CDR1 KGHSH, CDR2 LQKENI. Trimming stripped 2 bases from V and 1 base from J, with 12 bases between. CDR3 region: CASSPGLALSYEQYF. The CDR3 coding sequence is TGTGCCAGCTCACCAGGGCTAGCGCTTTCCTACGAGCAGTACTTC.

The gene calls are TRBV6-5 and TRBJ2-1, with 10 bases identical to TRBD1. In germline, CDR1 is MNHEY, CDR2 SVGAGI. The CDR3 loop spans 15 amino acids. J lost 6 bases, V lost 7 bases, and 9 bases had no gene match. In DNA form, the CDR3 reads TGTGCCAGCACTGGGACAGGGGAGAGGGTCAATGAGCAGTTCTTC. This gives the protein CASTGTGERVNEQFF.

The V gene is TRBV9, the J gene TRBJ2-7; D is perhaps TRBD1 (6 bases). Germline assignment: CDR1 SGDLS and CDR2 YYNGEE. Trimming stripped 1 base from V and 6 bases from J, with 14 bases between. This CDR3 contains 14 residues. The CDR3 protein is CASSVQAGVSEQYF. In nucleotides, the CDR3 is TGTGCCAGCAGCGTACAGGCAGGGGTAAGCGAGCAGTACTTC.

In its sample, this clone was seen a few times. This chain joins TRBV28 and TRBJ1-2; no definite D call. Trimming took 7 bases from V and 6 from J, leaving 9 bases between them. This CDR3 is built from 11 residues. CDR1 MDHEN and CDR2 SYDVKM come from the germline V gene. CDR3: CASMGIDGYTF. Written as DNA, the CDR3 is TGTGCCAGCATGGGGATCGATGGCTACACCTTC.

The chain employs TRBV7-3 and TRBJ1-2; D gene ambiguous. The CDR3 is 13 amino acids. CDR1 and CDR2 (germline): SGHTA, FQGTGA. Trimming pared 0 bases from V and 8 bases from J, leaving 10 bases between. In DNA, the CDR3 is TGTGCCAGCAGCTTAACTGTAGGGTACGGCTACACCTTC. It codes for CASSLTVGYGYTF. The full variable domain, in which reference TRBV7-3 and TRBJ1-2 provide the parts outside the CDR3, is GAGVSQTPSNKVTEKGKYVELRCDPISGHTALYWYRQSLGQGPEFLIYFQGTGAADDSGLPNDRFFAVRPEGSVSTLKIQRTERGDSAVYLCASSLTVGYGYTFGSGTRLTVV.

V is TRBV10-3 and J is TRBJ1-5; tentative D call: TRBD1 (5 bases). This CDR3 region has 16 residues. Trimming left V 0 bases short and J 2 bases short, with 11 bases between. The germline V gene has CDR1 ENHRY and CDR2 SYGVKD. DNA for the CDR3: TGTGCCATCAGTGAGTCTGGGGGAACGGGCAATCAGCCCCAGCATTTT. Protein: CAISESGGTGNQPQHF.

The chain joins TRBV7-2 to TRBJ1-4; D unclear. Trimming left V 5 bases short and J 0 bases short, with 10 bases between. In germline, CDR1 is SGHTA, CDR2 FQGNSA. This CDR3 is built from 15 residues. For the CDR3, the DNA is TGTGCCAGCAGCCCCACAGTTGCAACTAATGAAAAACTGTTTTTT. Protein sequence: CASSPTVATNEKLFF.

The chain uses TRBV9 and TRBJ2-7; the D gene is possibly TRBD2 (5 bases). The V gene's germline CDR1 is SGDLS and CDR2 YYNGEE. This CDR3 has 13 residues. V lost 4 bases, J lost 3 bases, and 11 bases lay in between. In nucleotides, the CDR3 is TGTGCCAGCAGCCCCTCCGGGAACTACGAGCAGTACTTC. It specifies CASSPSGNYEQYF.

This clone was counted between two and nine times. The rearrangement uses TRBV6-4 and TRBJ2-3; TRBD2 is a possible D gene (6 bases). The length of the CDR3 is 14 residues. V was pared by 2 bases and J by 0 bases, with 6 bases between. CDR1 MRHNA and CDR2 SNTAGT come from the germline V gene. The CDR3 spells CASSDGTSTDTQYF. The DNA of the CDR3 is TGTGCCAGCAGTGACGGGACTAGCACAGATACGCAGTATTTT.

V and J are TRBV27 and TRBJ2-7; possibly TRBD2 for D (6 bases). Germline loops: CDR1 MNHEY, CDR2 SMNVEV (reference sequence). Trimming removed 6 bases at V and 6 bases at J, with 18 bases between. There are 14 residues in the CDR3. CDR3 sequence: CASRPAGEAGEQYF. CDR3 DNA sequence: TGTGCCAGCAGGCCGGCCGGGGAGGCCGGCGAGCAGTACTTC.

J is TRBJ1-2 and V is TRBV19, with TRBD1 as a possible D gene (5 bases). V lost 6 bases to trimming and J lost 4 bases, with 15 bases between them. This CDR3 region has 14 residues. Germline V gives CDR1 LNHDA, CDR2 SQIVND (reference sequence). CDR3 loop: CASSQGLGGYGYTF. CDR3 in DNA: TGTGCCAGTAGCCAGGGTTTGGGGGGCTATGGCTACACCTTC.

V and J are TRBV3-1 (or the pseudogene TRBV3-2) and TRBJ2-5; a possible D gene is TRBD1 (6 bases). The CDR3 covers 14 residues. Germline V gene data show CDR1 as LGHDT and CDR2 as YNNKEL (reference sequence). The V end lost 6 bases, the J end lost 5 bases, and 16 bases lay between the germline ends. The CDR3 bases are TGTGCCAGCAGACCCCAGGGGTTGGAGGAGACCCAGTACTTC. It is translated as CASRPQGLEETQYF.

J is TRBJ2-3 and V is TRBV11-2; D ambiguous. The CDR3 is 17 amino acids. With 5 bases removed from V and 1 base from J, the gap between germline ends came to 19 bases. From germline, CDR1 is SGHAT and CDR2 FQNNGV. CDR3 sequence: CASSASPRFVGTDTQYF. The CDR3 DNA sequence: TGTGCCAGCAGCGCCTCGCCTAGGTTCGTGGGCACAGATACGCAGTATTTT.

This clone has just one count. J is TRBJ2-1 and V is TRBV29-1, with 11 bases matching TRBD2. The CDR3 contains 18 residues. V lost 8 bases and J lost 0; bases outside the gene matches: 15. Germline V CDR1 and CDR2: SQVTM, ANQGSEA. CDR3 sequence (DNA): TGCAGCTCACGTCCGGGACTAGCGGAAATAAGCTCCTACAATGAGCAGTTCTTC. Translated: CSSRPGLAEISSYNEQFF.

V is TRBV5-8 and J is TRBJ1-2; no reliable D call. Trimming took 4 bases from V and 7 from J, leaving 14 bases between them. This CDR3 region has 13 residues. CDR1 and CDR2 from the germline V gene are SGHTS and YDEGEE. CDR3 sequence (DNA): TGTGCCAGCAGCCTGGACCCACGGGCTGGCTACACCTTC. It codes for CASSLDPRAGYTF.

The chain is built from TRBV7-2 and TRBJ1-5; D unresolved. Trimming took off 1 base at V and 7 bases at J, with 5 bases between the two ends. Germline CDR1 SGHTA, CDR2 FQGNSA. The CDR3 loop spans 12 amino acids. CDR3 in DNA: TGTGCCAGCAGCTTAGTTGGACAGCCCCAGCATTTT. Amino acids: CASSLVGQPQHF.

V is TRBV12-3 or TRBV12-4 and J is TRBJ2-4; the D gene is possibly TRBD2 (6 bases). The CDR3 extends over 12 amino acids. V lost 7 bases to trimming and J lost 9 bases, with 13 bases between them. Written as DNA, the CDR3 is TGTGCCAGCACCCAGGACGGGGGCATTCAGTACTTC. Amino acid sequence: CASTQDGGIQYF.

The chain links TRBV6-2 or TRBV6-3 to TRBJ1-1, with D possibly being TRBD1 (5 bases). V was pared by 6 bases and J by 0 bases, with 11 bases between. From germline, CDR1 is MNHEY and CDR2 SVGEGT. The CDR3 totals 14 residues. This CDR3 reads CASSLGRLNTEAFF. Written as DNA, the CDR3 is TGTGCCAGCAGCCTGGGACGGCTGAACACTGAAGCTTTCTTT.

The genes are TRBV7-9 and TRBJ2-3; 12 bases match TRBD2. This CDR3 has 15 amino acids. Germline values: CDR1 SEHNR, CDR2 FQNEAQ (reference sequence). Losses at the gene ends were 5 bases for V and 3 bases for J; bases not matched to a gene: 3. The CDR3 DNA sequence: TGTGCCAGCAGCCTAGGACTAGCGGGAACAGATACGCAGTATTTT. Translating gives CASSLGLAGTDTQYF.

The chain links TRBV5-1 to TRBJ2-4; D is unclear. Germline CDR1 is SGHRS and CDR2 is YFSETQ. The CDR3 totals 14 residues. V was shortened by 2 bases and J by 8 bases, with 14 bases between the two germline ends. CDR3 coding DNA: TGCGCCAGCAGCTTCCGCCGGGTGGCGGACATTCAGTACTTC. It encodes CASSFRRVADIQYF.

This clone was found once. The CDR3 loop is CASSIGLENTEAFF. CDR3 nucleotides: TGTGCCAGTAGTATAGGGTTGGAGAACACTGAAGCTTTCTTT. J is TRBJ1-1 and V is TRBV19; D gene uncertain. Germline-derived CDR1 and CDR2 are LNHDA and SQIVND (reference sequence). The V gene lost 1 base and the J gene lost 1 base, with 7 bases spanning the gap. The CDR3 totals 14 residues.

Notes on this clone: An end of the junction differs from the germline gene, which may be a read error. This chain uses TRBV2 with TRBJ2-2; 7 bases line up with TRBD1. The CDR3 length is 15 residues. The germline V gene has CDR1 SNHLY and CDR2 FYNNEI. This chain's CDR3 is CASREEDRLTGELFF. CDR3 coding DNA: TGTGCCAGCAGAGAAGAGGACAGGTTGACCGGGGAGCTGTTTTTT.

This rearrangement joins TRBV29-1 to TRBJ1-1, with 8 bases lining up with TRBD1. Trimming removed 6 bases from V and 0 bases from J; junction bases left unmatched: 3. This CDR3 contains 13 residues. Per the germline V gene, CDR1 is SQVTM and CDR2 is ANQGSEA. The CDR3 region has the DNA TGCAGCGTCCCGGGACAGGTGAACACTGAAGCTTTCTTT. Encoded protein: CSVPGQVNTEAFF.

The chain has TRBV10-1 and TRBJ2-1; the match to TRBD1 covers 8 bases. The CDR3 runs to 15 residues. The V segment lost 3 bases and the J segment 3 bases; nucleotides outside the gene matches: 4. Germline CDR1 WNHNN, CDR2 SYGVQD (reference sequence). The CDR3 nucleotides are TGCGCCAGCAGTGATACCAGGGGGCTCTACAATGAGCAGTTCTTC. Its translation is CASSDTRGLYNEQFF.

J is TRBJ2-7 and V is TRBV7-9, with 7 bases aligning to TRBD2. Trimming at V came to 3 bases and at J to 6 bases, leaving 5 bases not matched to a gene. CDR3 length: 13 amino acids. CDR1 and CDR2 (germline): SEHNR, FQNEAQ (reference sequence). Here the CDR3 reads CASSLGRGSEQYF. CDR3 in DNA: TGTGCCAGCAGCTTGGGTCGCGGGAGCGAGCAGTACTTC.

The chain couples TRBV19 to TRBJ2-1, with 7 positions matching TRBD1. V was clipped by 0 bases and J by 9 bases; unmatched bases: 8. CDR3 length: 15 residues. Germline CDR1 reads LNHDA; CDR2 reads SQIVND (reference sequence). CDR3 region: CASSIDGTALGEQFF. The CDR3 DNA is TGTGCCAGTAGTATAGATGGGACAGCGCTAGGTGAGCAGTTCTTC.